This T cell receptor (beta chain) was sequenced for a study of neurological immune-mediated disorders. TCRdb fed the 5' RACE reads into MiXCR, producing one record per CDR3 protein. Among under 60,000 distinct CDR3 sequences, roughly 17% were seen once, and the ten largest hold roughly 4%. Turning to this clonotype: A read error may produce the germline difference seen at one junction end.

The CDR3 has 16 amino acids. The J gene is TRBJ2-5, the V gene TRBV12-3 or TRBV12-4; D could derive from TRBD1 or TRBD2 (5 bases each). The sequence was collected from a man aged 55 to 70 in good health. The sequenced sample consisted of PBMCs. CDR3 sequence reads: CAISFPGQWRQQTQYF. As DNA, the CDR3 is TGTGCCATCAGTTTCCCGGGGCAGTGGAGGCAACAGACCCAGTACTTC.